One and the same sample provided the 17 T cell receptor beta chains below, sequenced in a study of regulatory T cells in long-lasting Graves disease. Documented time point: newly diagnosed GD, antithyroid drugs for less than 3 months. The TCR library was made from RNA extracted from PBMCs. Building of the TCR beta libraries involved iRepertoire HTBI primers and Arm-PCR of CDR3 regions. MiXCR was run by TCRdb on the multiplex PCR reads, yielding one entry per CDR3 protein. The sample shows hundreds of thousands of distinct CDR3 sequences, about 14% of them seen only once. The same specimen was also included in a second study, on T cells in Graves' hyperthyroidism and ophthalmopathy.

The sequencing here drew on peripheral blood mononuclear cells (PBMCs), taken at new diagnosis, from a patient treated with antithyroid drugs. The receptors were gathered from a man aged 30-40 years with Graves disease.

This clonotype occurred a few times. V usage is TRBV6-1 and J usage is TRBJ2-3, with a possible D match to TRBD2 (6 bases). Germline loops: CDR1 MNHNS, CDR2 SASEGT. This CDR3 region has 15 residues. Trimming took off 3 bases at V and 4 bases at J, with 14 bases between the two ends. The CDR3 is CASSDSDGSSDTQYF. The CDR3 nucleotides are TGTGCCAGCAGTGACTCCGACGGGAGCTCAGATACGCAGTATTTT.

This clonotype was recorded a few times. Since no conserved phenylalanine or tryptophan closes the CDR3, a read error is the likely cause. CDR3 region: CASSLTGLNQPQHL. The CDR3 DNA reads TGTGCCAGCAGCCTAACGGGACTGAATCAGCCCCAGCATCTT. V is TRBV3-1 and J is TRBJ1-5, with a weak D call TRBD1 (5 bases). With 4 bases removed from V and 4 bases from J, the gap between germline ends came to 11 bases. CDR1 and CDR2 from the germline V gene are LGHDT and YNNKEL (reference sequence). The CDR3 has 14 amino acids.

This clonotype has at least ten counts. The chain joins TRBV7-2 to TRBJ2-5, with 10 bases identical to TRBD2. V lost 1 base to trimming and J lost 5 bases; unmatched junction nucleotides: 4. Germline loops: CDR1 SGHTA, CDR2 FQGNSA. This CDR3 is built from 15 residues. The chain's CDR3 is CASSLGLAGVETQYF. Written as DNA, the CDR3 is TGTGCCAGCAGCTTAGGGCTAGCGGGAGTTGAGACCCAGTACTTC.

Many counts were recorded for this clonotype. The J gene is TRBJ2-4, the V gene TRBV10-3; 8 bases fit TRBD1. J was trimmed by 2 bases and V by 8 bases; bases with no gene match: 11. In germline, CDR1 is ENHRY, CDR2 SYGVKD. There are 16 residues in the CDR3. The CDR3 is CAISHTGGDTKNIQYF. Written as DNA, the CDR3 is TGTGCCATCTCTCACACAGGGGGTGACACCAAAAACATTCAGTACTTC.

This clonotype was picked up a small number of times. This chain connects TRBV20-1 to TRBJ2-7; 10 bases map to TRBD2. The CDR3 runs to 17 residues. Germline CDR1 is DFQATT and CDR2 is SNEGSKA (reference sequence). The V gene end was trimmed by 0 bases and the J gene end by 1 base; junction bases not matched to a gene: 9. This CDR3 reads CSARDFLTSGFSYEQYF. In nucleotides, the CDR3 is TGCAGTGCTAGAGATTTTTTGACTAGCGGGTTTTCCTACGAGCAGTACTTC.

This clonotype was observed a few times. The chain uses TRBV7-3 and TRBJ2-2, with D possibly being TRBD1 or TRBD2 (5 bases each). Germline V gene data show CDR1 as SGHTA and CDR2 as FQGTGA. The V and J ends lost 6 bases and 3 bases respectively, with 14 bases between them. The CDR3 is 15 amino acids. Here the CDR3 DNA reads TGTGCCAGCAGAGGAGGCGGCAGGGACACCGGGGAGCTGTTTTTT. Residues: CASRGGGRDTGELFF.

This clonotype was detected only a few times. The CDR3 loop is CASSPSGRVGTGELFF. The DNA for the CDR3 is TGTGCCAGCAGTCCCAGCGGGAGGGTGGGCACCGGGGAGCTGTTTTTT. The rearrangement joins TRBV27 to TRBJ2-2, with TRBD2 matching over 10 bases. The V segment lost 5 bases and the J segment 4 bases; nucleotides outside the gene matches: 7. The CDR3 has 16 amino acids. CDR1 is MNHEY and CDR2 is SMNVEV in the germline V gene (reference sequence).

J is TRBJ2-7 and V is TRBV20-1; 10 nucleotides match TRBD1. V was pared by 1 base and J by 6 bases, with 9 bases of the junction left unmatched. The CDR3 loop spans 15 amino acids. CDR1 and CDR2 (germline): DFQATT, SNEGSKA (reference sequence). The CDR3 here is CSARVSGTGVSEQYF. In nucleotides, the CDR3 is TGCAGTGCTAGAGTGTCCGGGACAGGGGTCTCCGAGCAGTACTTC.

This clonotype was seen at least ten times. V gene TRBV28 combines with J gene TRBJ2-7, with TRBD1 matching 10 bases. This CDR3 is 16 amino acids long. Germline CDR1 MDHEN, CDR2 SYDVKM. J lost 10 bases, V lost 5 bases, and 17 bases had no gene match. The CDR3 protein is CASSTPTGGSIAVQYF. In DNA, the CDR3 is TGTGCCAGCAGTACACCGACAGGGGGCTCTATTGCCGTACAGTACTTC.

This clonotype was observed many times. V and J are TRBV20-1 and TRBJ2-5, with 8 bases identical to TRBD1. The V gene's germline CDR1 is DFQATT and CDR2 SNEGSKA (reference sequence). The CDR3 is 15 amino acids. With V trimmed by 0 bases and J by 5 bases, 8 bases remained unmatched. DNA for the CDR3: TGCAGTGCTAGAGATCCGGACAGGGTGGGGGAGACCCAGTACTTC. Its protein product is CSARDPDRVGETQYF.

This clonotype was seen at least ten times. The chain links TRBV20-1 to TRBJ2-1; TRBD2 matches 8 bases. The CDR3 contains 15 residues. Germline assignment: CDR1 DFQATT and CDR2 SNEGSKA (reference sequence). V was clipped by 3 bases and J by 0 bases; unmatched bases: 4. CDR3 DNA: TGCAGTGCTAGGCTAGCGGGCGTCTCCTACAATGAGCAGTTCTTC. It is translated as CSARLAGVSYNEQFF.

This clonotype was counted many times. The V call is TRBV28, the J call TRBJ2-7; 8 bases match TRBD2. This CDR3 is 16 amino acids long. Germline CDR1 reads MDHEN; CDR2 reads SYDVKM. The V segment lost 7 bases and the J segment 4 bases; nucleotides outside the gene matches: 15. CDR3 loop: CASTPGGSGRPYEQYF. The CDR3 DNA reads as TGTGCCAGCACGCCCGGGGGGAGCGGGAGACCGTACGAGCAGTACTTC.

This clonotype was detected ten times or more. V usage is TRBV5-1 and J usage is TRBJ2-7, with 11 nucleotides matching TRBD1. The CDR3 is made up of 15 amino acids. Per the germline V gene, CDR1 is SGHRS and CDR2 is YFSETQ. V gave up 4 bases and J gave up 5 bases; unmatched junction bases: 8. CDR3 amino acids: CASSVGQGAIHEQYF. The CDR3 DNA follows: TGCGCCAGCAGCGTCGGACAGGGGGCGATACACGAGCAGTACTTC.

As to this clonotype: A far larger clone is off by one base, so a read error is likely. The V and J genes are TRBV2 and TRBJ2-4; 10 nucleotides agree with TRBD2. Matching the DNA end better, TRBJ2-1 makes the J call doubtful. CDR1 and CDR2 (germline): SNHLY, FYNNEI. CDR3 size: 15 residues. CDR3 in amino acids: CASSDPAGGVTEQFF. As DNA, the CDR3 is TGTGCCAGCAGTGACCCAGCGGGAGGGGTCACTGAGCAGTTCTTC.

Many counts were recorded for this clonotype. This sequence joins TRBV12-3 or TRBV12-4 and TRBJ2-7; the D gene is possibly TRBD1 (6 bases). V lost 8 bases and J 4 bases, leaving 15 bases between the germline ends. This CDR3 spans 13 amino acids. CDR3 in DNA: TGTGCCAGCCACAGGGACCAAAGGTACGAGCAGTACTTC. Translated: CASHRDQRYEQYF.

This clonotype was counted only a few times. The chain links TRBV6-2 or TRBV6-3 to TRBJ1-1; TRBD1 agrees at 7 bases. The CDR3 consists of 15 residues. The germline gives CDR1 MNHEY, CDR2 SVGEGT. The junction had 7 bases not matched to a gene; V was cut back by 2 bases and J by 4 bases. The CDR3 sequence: CASSYPTGIGTEAFF. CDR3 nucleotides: TGTGCCAGCAGTTACCCGACAGGGATTGGCACTGAAGCTTTCTTT.

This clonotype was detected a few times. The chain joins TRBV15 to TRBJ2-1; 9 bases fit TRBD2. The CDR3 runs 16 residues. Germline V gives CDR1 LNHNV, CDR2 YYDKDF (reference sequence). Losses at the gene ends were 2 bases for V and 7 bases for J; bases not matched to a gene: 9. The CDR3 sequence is CATSRNRGLAENEQFF. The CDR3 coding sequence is TGTGCCACCAGCAGAAATAGGGGACTAGCCGAAAATGAGCAGTTCTTC. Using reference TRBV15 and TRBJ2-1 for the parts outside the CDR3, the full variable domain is DAMVIQNPRYQVTQFGKPVTLSCSQTLNHNVMYWYQQKSSQAPKLLFHYYDKDFNNEADTPDNFQSRRPNTSFCFLDIRSPGLGDTAMYLCATSRNRGLAENEQFFGPGTRLTVL.